These T cell receptor beta chains were read from a single sample in a study of T cells after yellow fever vaccination. TCRdb reprocessed the 5' RACE reads with MiXCR, giving one entry per CDR3 protein. Of tens of thousands of distinct CDR3 sequences in the sample, roughly 7.4% were seen once. Specimen: CD8+ T cells sorted from PBMCs, collected 15 days after the yellow fever booster vaccination. Source of these receptors: a man aged 30-40 years who received the YFV17D yellow fever vaccine. Each CDR3 is given with its conserved first and last residue. The D gene is left open where the match is weak. Where a row states a size, it is once, few, many or the class of an expanded clone; other rows omit it.

V gene	clone size	J gene	D gene	CDR3 DNA	CDR3 protein
TRBV3-1	many	TRBJ2-1	.	TGTGCCAGCAGCCAAGATCCGGGAACCCTCAATGAGCAGTTCTTC	CASSQDPGTLNEQFF
TRBV28	many	TRBJ2-2	.	TGTGCCAGCAGTGGGTTCCCCGGGGAGCTGTTTTTT	CASSGFPGELFF
TRBV24-1	many	TRBJ2-1	.	TGTGCCACCAGTGATTCAGGATTTGAGCAGTTCTTC	CATSDSGFEQFF
TRBV30	many	TRBJ2-3	TRBD1	TGTGCCTGGAGTAGCCCCTGGACAGGGGCAAATACGCAGTATTTT	CAWSSPWTGANTQYF
TRBV4-3	many	TRBJ2-5	.	TGCGCCAGCAGCCAAGATCTCTTGCCCGGAGAGACCCAGTACTTC	CASSQDLLPGETQYF
TRBV11-2	.	TRBJ2-5	.	TGTGCCAGCAGAACCCCTCTGCAAGCAGAAGACCAAGAGACCCAGTACTTC	CASRTPLQAEDQETQYF
TRBV7-2	many	TRBJ2-7	.	TGTGCCAGCAGCTTAGGTGTGGCCCTCTACGAGCAGTACTTC	CASSLGVALYEQYF
TRBV12-3/TRBV12-4	many	TRBJ2-1	.	TGTGCCAGCAGTTTAACTGTGTCTGAGCAGTTCTTC	CASSLTVSEQFF
TRBV12-3/TRBV12-4	many	TRBJ2-5	.	TGTGCCAGCAGTTTAGCAGGAAGTCAGGAGACCCAGTACTTC	CASSLAGSQETQYF
TRBV12-3/TRBV12-4	many	TRBJ2-1	.	TGTGCCAGCCAAGGAGGCTACAATGAGCAGTTCTTC	CASQGGYNEQFF
TRBV2	many	TRBJ2-4	.	TGTGCCAGCACCGAGGGAAACATTCAGTACTTC	CASTEGNIQYF
TRBV23-1	many	TRBJ2-3	TRBD2	TGCGCCAGCAGTCAATCGGCAGCGGGGAGATTCACAGATACGCAGTATTTT	CASSQSAAGRFTDTQYF
TRBV14	.	TRBJ2-3	TRBD2	TGTGCCAGCAGCCAACGATCTCTAGCGGGGTACACAGATACGCAGTATTTT	CASSQRSLAGYTDTQYF
TRBV6-1	many	TRBJ2-7	.	TGTGCCAGCAGTGTTCGTCAGGCCTCCTACGAGCAGTACTTC	CASSVRQASYEQYF
TRBV7-9	many	TRBJ2-5	.	TGTGCCAGCAGTCCTGGAAGTAACTGGCGGGAAGAGACCCAGTACTTC	CASSPGSNWREETQYF
TRBV6-5	many	TRBJ1-2	.	TGTGCCAGCAGTTATACCGGGGGATCTAACTATGGCTACACCTTC	CASSYTGGSNYGYTF
TRBV28	many	TRBJ2-3	.	TGTGCCATCCTTTCCCCACAGGGTTATACGCAGTATTTT	CAILSPQGYTQYF
TRBV28	few	TRBJ2-7	.	TGTGCCAGCAGTCGGGGGGGGGACAGGGCCAACGAGCAGTACTTC	CASSRGGDRANEQYF